The clone carrying this T cell receptor (beta chain) was seen just once. Antigen: not known. The data belong to a study of T cells in narcolepsy. Regarding the study as a whole: HCRT-specific and TRIB2-specific autoreactive clonotypes appeared among same-patient CSF and blood CD4+ clonotypes. Autoreactive clone sequences were missing from some blood memory CD4+ repertoires. Autoreactive clonotypes reportedly recurred in blood of same and different patients, not controls.

Germline assignment: CDR1 KGHSH and CDR2 LQKENI. CDR3 length: 14 amino acids. Here immunoSEQ multiplex PCR was the method, and the copy in TCRdb shows in-frame clones only, minus some. The table records 25,000 to 35,000 clones, 75% to 90% of them present only once. The sequence was collected from a human donor with narcolepsy. The sample taken for sequencing was CD45RA- memory CD4+ T cells from PBMCs. The V call is TRBV18, the J call TRBJ2-5; tentative D call: TRBD1 (5 bases). TRBJ2-7 explains the end of the DNA better; the J call may be wrong. DNA for the CDR3: TGTGCCAGCTCCCCTTTTTCAGGGTTTACCGAGCAGTACTTC. Its translation: CASSPFSGFTEQYF.